The 18 T cell receptor beta chains below come from one sample, sequenced in a study of glioma-infiltrating T cells after dendritic cell vaccination. Repertoires were generated with immunoSEQ multiplex PCR, while TCRdb's copy carries only in-frame clones and drops some. In the table there are about 49,000 clones, over 75% of which are singletons. Sequencing used blood, obtained before dendritic cell vaccination. The receptors shown here come from a human donor with glioblastoma.

The chain joins TRBV5-1 to TRBJ1-1; tentative D call: TRBD1 (5 bases). This CDR3 comprises 14 residues. V dropped 5 bases and J dropped 4 bases, with 15 bases sitting between them. Germline V gene lookup returns CDR1 SGHRS and CDR2 YFSETQ. The CDR3 DNA sequence: TGCGCCAGCAGACAGGACGGAAGGAGCACTGAAGCTTTCTTT. Protein product: CASRQDGRSTEAFF.

The gene calls are TRBV9 and TRBJ2-3; 9 bases fit TRBD2. Germline trimming cut 4 bases from V and 2 bases from J; bases unmatched to any gene: 11. CDR3 size: 17 residues. The germline V gene encodes CDR1 SGDLS and CDR2 YYNGEE. The CDR3 DNA reads as TGTGCCAGCAGCCCCCATGGTCTAGCGGGGAACACAGATACGCAGTATTTT. It translates to CASSPHGLAGNTDTQYF. The full variable domain, completed using reference TRBV9 and TRBJ2-3, is DSGVTQTPKHLITATGQRVTLRCSPRSGDLSVYWYQQSLDQGLQFLIQYYNGEERAKGNILERFSAQQFPDLHSELNLSSLELGDSALYFCASSPHGLAGNTDTQYFGPGTRLTVL.

The chain employs TRBV6-5 and TRBJ1-2, with D perhaps TRBD1 (5 bases). There are 14 residues in the CDR3. CDR1 and CDR2 (germline): MNHEY, SVGAGI. V was pared by 7 bases and J by 8 bases, with 20 bases between. CDR3 protein: CASIEPGRGDGYTF. CDR3 DNA sequence: TGTGCCAGCATCGAACCGGGACGGGGGGACGGCTACACCTTC.

This chain's CDR3 is CASRTGTSMREQYF. The DNA of the CDR3 is TGTGCCAGCAGGACCGGGACTAGCATGAGGGAGCAGTACTTC. This chain joins TRBV6-1 and TRBJ2-7; TRBD2 matches at 9 bases. Germline trimming cut 6 bases from V and 7 bases from J; bases unmatched to any gene: 10. CDR3 length: 14 residues. Looked up from germline, CDR1 is MNHNS and CDR2 is SASEGT.

The rearrangement links TRBV25-1 to TRBJ2-5, with unresolved D. The CDR3 consists of 14 residues. Germline CDR1 and CDR2: MGHDK and SYGVNS. Trimming removed 4 bases at V and 0 bases at J, with 9 bases between. The CDR3 region is CASSVANYQETQYF. The CDR3 DNA follows: TGTGCCAGCAGTGTCGCCAACTACCAAGAGACCCAGTACTTC.

This clone has just a few counts. This CDR3 reads CASSQDGNRYNEQFF. CDR3 DNA: TGCGCCAGCAGCCAAGATGGTAACAGGTACAATGAGCAGTTCTTC. This chain uses TRBV4-3 with TRBJ2-1; tentatively, D is TRBD1 (5 bases). Trimming left V 0 bases short and J 4 bases short, with 10 bases between. There are 15 residues in the CDR3. The germline gives CDR1 LGHNA, CDR2 YSLEER.

The chain combines TRBV6-5 with TRBJ2-3; the match to TRBD2 covers 7 bases. Germline CDR1 reads MNHEY; CDR2 reads SVGAGI. V shed 2 bases and J 3 bases; nucleotides not matched to a gene: 5. The CDR3 sequence is 15 residues long. This chain's CDR3 is CASSYSGRVTDTQYF. The CDR3 DNA follows: TGTGCCAGCAGTTACAGTGGGAGGGTTACAGATACGCAGTATTTT.

The chain combines TRBV4-2 with TRBJ1-6; the D gene is possibly TRBD1 (6 bases). The CDR3 is 16 residues long. V dropped 3 bases and J dropped 5 bases, with 14 bases sitting between them. From germline, CDR1 is LGHNA and CDR2 YNFKEQ. This chain's CDR3 is CASSQEGQTNNSPLHF. The CDR3 DNA reads as TGTGCCAGCAGCCAGGAAGGACAGACCAATAATTCACCCCTCCACTTT.

The chain has TRBV4-3 and TRBJ2-1; D is unresolved. V was cut by 3 bases and J by 0 bases, with 12 bases left in between. Germline V gene sequence: CDR1 LGHNA, CDR2 YSLEER. CDR3 length: 16 amino acids. CDR3 sequence: CASSQGVFSSYNEQFF. CDR3 in DNA: TGCGCCAGCAGCCAGGGCGTCTTTAGCTCCTACAATGAGCAGTTCTTC.

Details on this clone: At one of its ends the junction is not consistent with the germline gene, which may arise from a read error. The rearrangement uses TRBV12-5 and TRBJ1-2; a possible D gene is TRBD1 (5 bases). The CDR3 sequence is 13 residues long. Germline values: CDR1 LGHNT, CDR2 FRNRAP. The CDR3, as DNA: TGTGCTAGTGGGTTGGAGGGGAACTATGGCTACACCTTC. It encodes CASGLEGNYGYTF.

The chain recombines TRBV27 with TRBJ1-6; D is perhaps TRBD1 (6 bases). CDR1 MNHEY and CDR2 SMNVEV come from the germline V gene (reference sequence). The CDR3 extends over 16 amino acids. The V gene lost 5 bases and the J gene lost 6 bases, with 17 bases spanning the gap. CDR3 region: CASSLPSGGFNSPLHF. CDR3 in DNA: TGTGCCAGCAGTCTCCCTAGTGGGGGCTTTAATTCACCCCTCCACTTT.

This clone was seen only a few times. The J gene is TRBJ2-5, the V gene TRBV7-7; 7 bases are shared with TRBD1. The CDR3 covers 15 residues. In germline, CDR1 is SSHAT, CDR2 FNYEAQ (reference sequence). The ends lost 1 base at V and 2 bases at J; junction bases unmatched: 4. CDR3 loop: CASSLGQGIQETQYF. In nucleotides, the CDR3 is TGTGCCAGCAGCTTAGGACAGGGTATACAAGAGACCCAGTACTTC. Variable domain in full (rest from reference TRBV7-7 and TRBJ2-5): GAGVSQSPRYKVTKRGQDVTLRCDPISSHATLYWYQQALGQGPEFLTYFNYEAQPDKSGLPSDRFSAERPEGSISTLTIQRTEQRDSAMYRCASSLGQGIQETQYFGPGTRLLVL.

This clone was seen more than once but under ten times. The chain uses TRBV9 and TRBJ2-2; D might be TRBD1 (6 bases). The CDR3 spans 17 residues. Germline CDR1 reads SGDLS; CDR2 reads YYNGEE. Between the trimmed V and J ends, which lost 4 bases and 6 bases, there was a span of 22 bases. CDR3: CASSPRASQGSAGELFF. CDR3 in DNA: TGTGCCAGCAGCCCCCGGGCTAGTCAGGGGTCGGCCGGGGAGCTGTTTTTT. Looking up the rest from reference TRBV9 and TRBJ2-2 gives the full variable domain: DSGVTQTPKHLITATGQRVTLRCSPRSGDLSVYWYQQSLDQGLQFLIQYYNGEERAKGNILERFSAQQFPDLHSELNLSSLELGDSALYFCASSPRASQGSAGELFFGEGSRLTVL.

The rearrangement uses TRBV7-2 and TRBJ2-5; 10 bases line up with TRBD2. The tail of the sequence fits TRBJ2-7 better, so the J call may be wrong. This CDR3 has 15 residues. Germline loops: CDR1 SGHTA, CDR2 FQGNSA. The CDR3 region is CASSPSSGSSYEQYF. As DNA, the CDR3 is TGTGCCAGCAGCCCCTCTAGCGGGAGCTCCTACGAGCAGTACTTC.

The chain couples TRBV30 to TRBJ1-5; D remains unclear. The CDR3 is made up of 15 amino acids. V lost 1 base to trimming and J lost 3 bases, with 13 bases between them. Germline CDR1 is GTSNPN and CDR2 is SVGIG (reference sequence). The CDR3 DNA reads TGTGCCTGGAGTGACATGCGGTTAGACAATCAGCCCCAGCATTTT. Its protein product is CAWSDMRLDNQPQHF.

DNA of the CDR3: TGTGCCAGCAGTTGGGGGACAGGGGGCAGGTCGAACACTGAAGCTTTCTTT. Its translation is CASSWGTGGRSNTEAFF. The genes are TRBV11-2 and TRBJ1-1; 12 bases are a match to TRBD1. Germline V gives CDR1 SGHAT, CDR2 FQNNGV. The junction had 9 bases not matched to a gene; V was cut back by 6 bases and J by 1 base. The CDR3 has 17 residues.

V and J are TRBV9 and TRBJ2-5, with 7 positions matching TRBD1. The germline gives CDR1 SGDLS, CDR2 YYNGEE. The CDR3 length is 15 residues. Trimming removed 3 bases from V and 1 base from J; junction bases left unmatched: 6. The CDR3 region has the DNA TGTGCCAGCAGCGGGACAGGACTCGTCCAAGAGACCCAGTACTTC. This codes for CASSGTGLVQETQYF. The entire variable domain, with the rest obtained from reference TRBV9 and TRBJ2-5, is as follows: DSGVTQTPKHLITATGQRVTLRCSPRSGDLSVYWYQQSLDQGLQFLIQYYNGEERAKGNILERFSAQQFPDLHSELNLSSLELGDSALYFCASSGTGLVQETQYFGPGTRLLVL.

The chain has TRBV15 and TRBJ1-1, with D possibly TRBD1 on 6 matching bases. The CDR3 runs 14 residues. The ends were cut back, 1 base at V and 7 bases at J, with 13 bases in the middle. CDR1 and CDR2 (germline): LNHNV, YYDKDF (reference sequence). CDR3 sequence (DNA): TGTGCCACCAGCAGAGGATGGGGGCCCGGTGAAGCTTTCTTT. This encodes CATSRGWGPGEAFF.